The rows below give T cell receptor beta chains drawn from one sample of a study of PD-1 and CTLA-4 blockade in melanoma. The method was immunoSEQ multiplex PCR; TCRdb's version includes in-frame clones alone and lacks a portion of them. The sample yields some 11,000 clones, about four fifths seen once. Material: CD8+ T cells from peripheral blood, obtained from a patient given anti-PD-1 treatment. The receptors come from a human donor with melanoma. The CDR3 runs from the conserved cysteine through the conserved F or W. D genes are given only for firm matches. Clone size is shown for a subset of rows, as once, few, many or a class of expanded clone.

v_gene	j_gene	d_gene	abundance	CDR3aa	CDR3nt
TRBV6-5	TRBJ1-2	-	-	CASSLLGGSDGYTF	TGTGCCAGCAGCCTACTAGGGGGGTCAGATGGCTACACCTTC
TRBV5-8	TRBJ2-5	TRBD1	-	CASNPGQGGETQYF	TGTGCCAGCAACCCAGGACAGGGTGGAGAGACCCAGTACTTC
TRBV7-9	TRBJ2-5	TRBD2	-	CASSSGLGGETQYF	TGTGCCAGCAGCTCGGGACTAGGGGGGGAGACCCAGTACTTC
TRBV5-1	TRBJ2-7	TRBD1	-	CASSLGTGFSSYEQYF	TGCGCCAGCAGCTTGGGGACAGGATTTAGCTCCTACGAGCAGTACTTC
TRBV4-2	TRBJ2-2	TRBD2	-	CASSQLAGDTGELFF	TGTGCCAGCAGCCAACTAGCGGGAGACACCGGGGAGCTGTTTTTT
TRBV7-8	TRBJ2-7	TRBD1	-	CASSPQPGQGHYEQYF	TGTGCCAGCAGCCCCCAACCGGGACAGGGTCACTACGAGCAGTACTTC
TRBV6-4	TRBJ2-2	-	-	CALLGRGAGELFF	TGTGCCCTCCTAGGGCGGGGAGCCGGGGAGCTGTTTTTT
TRBV19	TRBJ2-7	-	-	CATWGGLEQYF	TGTGCCACCTGGGGGGGCCTCGAGCAGTACTTC
TRBV11-3	TRBJ2-2	TRBD2	-	CASSDRTSGRSTGELFF	TGTGCCAGCAGCGACCGGACTAGCGGGAGGAGCACCGGGGAGCTGTTTTTT
TRBV2	TRBJ1-1	-	once	CASRVRDTDEAFF	TGTGCCAGCAGGGTCCGGGACACAGATGAAGCTTTCTTT
TRBV7-9	TRBJ1-5	-	-	CASSEGGQPQHF	TGTGCCAGTTCGGAGGGAGGTCAGCCCCAGCATTTT
TRBV15	TRBJ2-2	TRBD1	-	CATSRSWGQGGTGELFF	TGTGCCACCAGCCGATCATGGGGACAGGGTGGGACCGGGGAGCTGTTTTTT
TRBV7-2	TRBJ2-2	TRBD2	-	CASSPRLAGNTGELFF	TGTGCCAGCAGCCCCCGACTAGCGGGGAACACCGGGGAGCTGTTTTTT
TRBV28	TRBJ2-3	-	-	CASSLSLGTDPDDTQYF	TGTGCCAGCAGTTTATCCCTAGGTACAGATCCTGACGATACGCAGTATTTT
TRBV5-4	TRBJ2-1	-	-	CASTPSGETYNEQFF	TGTGCCAGCACCCCGTCGGGGGAGACCTACAATGAGCAGTTCTTC
TRBV19	TRBJ2-3	-	once	CASSMGSGLRTHTQYF	TGTGCCAGTAGTATGGGTAGCGGCCTTCGAACACATACGCAGTATTTT
TRBV5-6	TRBJ1-5	TRBD1	-	CASSLHSGTGALNQPQHF	TGTGCCAGCAGCTTGCATTCTGGGACAGGGGCCCTCAATCAGCCCCAGCATTTT
TRBV12-3/TRBV12-4	TRBJ1-2	-	-	CASSFNPGYGYTF	TGTGCCAGCAGTTTTAACCCAGGATATGGCTACACCTTC
TRBV2	TRBJ1-5	-	once	CASSEGTDYNQPQHF	TGTGCCAGCAGTGAAGGGACAGATTACAATCAGCCCCAGCATTTT
TRBV30	TRBJ2-3	-	-	CAWGGMGAPMDTQYF	TGTGCCTGGGGGGGGATGGGGGCCCCGATGGATACGCAGTATTTT
TRBV15	TRBJ1-5	TRBD1	-	CATSKGQGDLEPQHF	TGTGCCACCAGCAAGGGACAGGGGGACCTTGAGCCCCAGCATTTT
TRBV30	TRBJ1-1	-	few	CAWSVTGRTEAFF	TGTGCCTGGAGTGTAACAGGGAGAACTGAAGCTTTCTTT
TRBV10-1	TRBJ2-7	-	-	CASSTGASYEQYF	TGCGCCAGCAGTACGGGCGCTTCCTACGAGCAGTACTTC
TRBV5-6	TRBJ1-2	-	-	CASSPGGYGYTF	TGTGCCAGCAGCCCAGGTGGTTATGGCTACACCTTC
TRBV7-8	TRBJ2-7	TRBD1	-	CASSLSVTGLEQYF	TGTGCCAGCAGCTTAAGTGTGACAGGGCTGGAGCAGTACTTC
TRBV3-1/TRBV3-2	TRBJ2-1	-	few	CASSRSLGGDDNEQFF	TGTGCCAGCAGCCGATCCCTCGGGGGAGATGACAATGAGCAGTTCTTC
TRBV18	TRBJ1-1	-	-	CASSPPIGVPPNTEAFF	TGTGCCAGCTCACCACCGATCGGGGTCCCCCCGAACACTGAAGCTTTCTTT
TRBV25-1	TRBJ1-5	-	-	CASSNREGWNQPQHF	TGTGCCAGCAGTAACCGAGAGGGATGGAATCAGCCCCAGCATTTT
TRBV11-2	TRBJ2-5	TRBD2	once	CASSLGVGTSGQETQYF	TGTGCCAGCAGCTTAGGCGTCGGGACTAGCGGCCAAGAGACCCAGTACTTC
TRBV5-4	TRBJ1-1	-	few	CASSLGTGTEAFF	TGTGCCAGCAGCCTAGGGACGGGCACTGAAGCTTTCTTT
TRBV27	TRBJ1-4	-	-	CASRPLEGGIANEKLFF	TGTGCCAGCAGGCCATTGGAAGGGGGAATTGCTAATGAAAAACTGTTTTTT
TRBV6-5	TRBJ1-2	-	-	CATATGYGYTF	TGTGCCACCGCGACAGGCTATGGCTACACCTTC
TRBV11-3	TRBJ2-7	-	-	CASSSTWAGTYEQYF	TGTGCCAGCAGCTCGACATGGGCGGGGACCTACGAGCAGTACTTC
TRBV27	TRBJ2-2	-	-	CASSPRPNTGELFF	TGTGCCAGCAGTCCCCGGCCCAACACCGGGGAGCTGTTTTTT
TRBV6-5	TRBJ1-2	TRBD1	few	CASTTGGGDGYTF	TGTGCCAGCACTACAGGGGGCGGGGATGGCTACACCTTC
TRBV4-3	TRBJ2-2	TRBD2	-	CASSQDPSGGDTGELFF	TGCGCCAGCAGCCAAGATCCGTCGGGGGGGGACACCGGGGAGCTGTTTTTT
TRBV7-9	TRBJ2-7	-	-	CASSSGTESYEQYF	TGTGCCAGCAGCTCCGGGACGGAGTCCTACGAGCAGTACTTC
TRBV7-9	TRBJ2-5	-	-	CASSLDWETQYF	TGTGCCAGCAGCTTAGATTGGGAGACCCAGTACTTC
TRBV7-9	TRBJ1-6	-	-	CASSSYPDSSYNSPLHF	TGTGCCAGCAGCTCTTACCCGGACAGCTCCTATAATTCACCCCTCCACTTT
TRBV11-3	TRBJ2-1	-	-	CASSPAAFEGSEQFF	TGTGCCAGCAGCCCCGCCGCGTTTGAAGGCAGTGAGCAGTTCTTC
TRBV5-6	TRBJ1-3	-	-	CASSFGSPLSGNTIYF	TGTGCCAGCAGCTTCGGGAGCCCTCTCTCTGGAAACACCATATATTTT
TRBV6-5	TRBJ1-1	-	-	CASSYGGARTEAFF	TGTGCCAGCAGTTACGGGGGGGCGAGGACTGAAGCTTTCTTT
TRBV6-6	TRBJ2-7	TRBD1	-	CASSHRGRTYEQYF	TGTGCCAGCAGCCACAGGGGCCGCACCTACGAGCAGTACTTC
TRBV3-1/TRBV3-2	TRBJ2-1	-	-	CASSLTGNEQFF	TGTGCCAGCAGTCTAACAGGGAATGAGCAGTTCTTC
TRBV10-2	TRBJ1-2	-	-	CASSPGYYGYTF	TGCGCCAGCAGCCCGGGATACTATGGCTACACCTTC
TRBV11-2	TRBJ2-3	-	-	CASSSGTLVNSDTQYF	TGTGCCAGCAGCTCCGGGACCCTTGTCAACTCGGATACGCAGTATTTT
TRBV2	TRBJ1-1	-	-	CASSRSGANMNTEAFF	TGTGCCAGCAGCAGGTCGGGGGCGAACATGAACACTGAAGCTTTCTTT
TRBV5-8	TRBJ1-5	-	-	CASSSAFGERQPQHF	TGTGCCAGCAGCTCCGCTTTCGGGGAGCGGCAGCCCCAGCATTTT
TRBV12-3/TRBV12-4	TRBJ1-2	-	-	CASSFGPSGYTF	TGTGCCAGCAGTTTTGGACCTTCGGGCTACACCTTC
TRBV7-9	TRBJ2-5	-	-	CASSQSGLETQYF	TGTGCCAGCAGCCAGTCAGGGTTGGAGACCCAGTACTTC
TRBV2	TRBJ2-3	-	-	CASSESNRVDTQYF	TGTGCCAGCAGTGAATCTAACAGGGTTGATACGCAGTATTTT
TRBV11-2	TRBJ2-7	TRBD2	-	CASSPGTIYEQYF	TGTGCCAGCAGCCCCGGGACTATCTACGAGCAGTACTTC
TRBV9	TRBJ2-2	-	-	CASSPGLNTGELFF	TGTGCCAGCAGCCCGGGACTGAACACCGGGGAGCTGTTTTTT